The 6 T cell receptor beta chains given below trace back to one sample, sequenced in a study of T cell changes during pregnancy in multiple sclerosis. Sequenced by immunoSEQ multiplex PCR; TCRdb stores in-frame clones only, minus some. The table has approximately 20,000 clones, approximately 90% seen once. The sample was CD8+ T cells from peripheral blood mononuclear cells, taken in the second trimester of pregnancy. These TCRs come from a female donor in good health, enrolled as a control in a pregnancy study.

The chain carries TRBV7-9 and TRBJ2-4; the match to TRBD1 covers 8 bases. Per the germline V gene, CDR1 is SEHNR and CDR2 is FQNEAQ (reference sequence). V gave up 3 bases and J gave up 5 bases; unmatched junction bases: 6. The CDR3 is 15 residues long. The CDR3 is CASSFGTGRQNIQYF. The CDR3 bases are TGTGCCAGCAGCTTCGGGACAGGACGACAAAACATTCAGTACTTC.

Here the CDR3 reads CASSSPKQGSSDTQYF. CDR3 bases: TGCGCCAGCAGCTCGCCCAAACAGGGATCCTCAGATACGCAGTATTTT. The rearrangement joins TRBV5-1 to TRBJ2-3; TRBD1 might be the D (6 bases). Per germline, CDR1 SGHRS and CDR2 YFSETQ. Trimming pared 3 bases from V and 4 bases from J, leaving 18 bases between. The CDR3 is made up of 16 amino acids.

The genes are TRBV28 and TRBJ2-7; D remains unclear. There are 12 residues in the CDR3. Trimming stripped 5 bases from V and 3 bases from J, with 8 bases between. Germline CDR1 and CDR2: MDHEN and SYDVKM. The CDR3 nucleotides read TGTGCCAGCAGTAGGAGTCGCTACGAGCAGTACTTC. Translated, it gives CASSRSRYEQYF.

This clone was picked up one time. The chain employs TRBV6-5 and TRBJ2-2, with no clear D. CDR3 length equals 14 residues. Between the trimmed V and J ends, which lost 0 bases and 3 bases, there was a span of 5 bases. Per the germline V gene, CDR1 is MNHEY and CDR2 is SVGAGI. For the CDR3, the DNA is TGTGCCAGCAGTTACTCGGAGTACACCGGGGAGCTGTTTTTT. Amino acids: CASSYSEYTGELFF.

The chain recombines TRBV6-4 with TRBJ2-1; a weak D match, TRBD2 (5 bases). CDR1 and CDR2 from the germline V gene are MRHNA and SNTAGT. This CDR3 has 16 amino acids. The V end was cut by 2 bases, the J end by 3 bases, with 14 bases between. The CDR3 region has the DNA TGTGCCAGCAGTGACCCGGACTCCACTAACTACAATGAGCAGTTCTTC. Its translation is CASSDPDSTNYNEQFF.

The chain uses TRBV9 and TRBJ1-4, with 7 bases identical to TRBD1. Trimming cost V 3 bases and J 8 bases; bases outside gene matches: 4. The CDR3 contains 13 residues. Germline V gene data show CDR1 as SGDLS and CDR2 as YYNGEE. The CDR3 sequence: CASSGTGAEKLFF. CDR3 sequence (DNA): TGTGCCAGCAGCGGAACAGGGGCGGAAAAACTGTTTTTT.